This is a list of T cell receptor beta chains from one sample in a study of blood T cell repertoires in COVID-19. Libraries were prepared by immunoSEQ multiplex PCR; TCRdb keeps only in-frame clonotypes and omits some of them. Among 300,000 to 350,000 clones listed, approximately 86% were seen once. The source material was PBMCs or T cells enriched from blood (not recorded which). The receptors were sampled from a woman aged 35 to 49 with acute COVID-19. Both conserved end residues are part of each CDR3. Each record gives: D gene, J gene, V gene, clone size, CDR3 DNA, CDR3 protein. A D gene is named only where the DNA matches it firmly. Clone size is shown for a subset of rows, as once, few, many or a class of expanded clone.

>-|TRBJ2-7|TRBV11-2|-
TGTGCCAGCAGCCTCAGGTTCGAGCAGTACTTC
CASSLRFEQYF
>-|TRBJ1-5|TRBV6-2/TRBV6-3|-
TGTGCCAGCAGTTTAGACGGGAGCAATCAGCCCCAGCATTTT
CASSLDGSNQPQHF
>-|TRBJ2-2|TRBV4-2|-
TGTGCCAGCAGCCAAGATGGCGGTCAGCGGAAAAACACCGGGGAGCTGTTTTTT
CASSQDGGQRKNTGELFF
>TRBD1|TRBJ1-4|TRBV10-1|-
TGCGCCAGCAGTGGCGAGGACAGGGTGACAAAAAAACTGTTTTTT
CASSGEDRVTKKLFF
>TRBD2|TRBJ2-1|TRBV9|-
TGTGCCAGCAGCGTAGGCGGGGGGATAGGGCTCCCCTTGGAGCAGTTCTTC
CASSVGGGIGLPLEQFF
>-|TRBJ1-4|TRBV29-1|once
TGCAGCGTTGAATCAGGGTTGGGTGAAAAACTGTTTTTT
CSVESGLGEKLFF
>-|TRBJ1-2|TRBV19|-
TGTGCCAGTATCCCAGGAGGGGTTAACTATGGCTACACCTTC
CASIPGGVNYGYTF
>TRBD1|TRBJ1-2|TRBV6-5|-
TGTGCCAGCACCCCACAGGGGGAGTCTTATGGCTACACCTTC
CASTPQGESYGYTF
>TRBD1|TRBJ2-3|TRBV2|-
TGTGCCAGCAGAGGGGGCTTAGGCACAGATACGCAGTATTTT
CASRGGLGTDTQYF
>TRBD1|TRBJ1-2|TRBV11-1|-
TGTGCCAGCAGCCAATGGACAGGGGAAGGCTACACCTTC
CASSQWTGEGYTF
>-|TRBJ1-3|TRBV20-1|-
TGCAGTGCTAGTGCGGGGTCGGCGTACTTGGGGAACACCATATATTTT
CSASAGSAYLGNTIYF
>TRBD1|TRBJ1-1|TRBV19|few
TGTGCCAGTAGATTTATGGGACAGACCATGAACACTGAAGCTTTCTTT
CASRFMGQTMNTEAFF
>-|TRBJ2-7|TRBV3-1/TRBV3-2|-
TGTGCCAGCAGCCAGGCTTACGAGCAGTACTTC
CASSQAYEQYF
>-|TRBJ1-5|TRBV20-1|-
TGCAGTGCTAGTTCGGGAGCCAATCAGCCCCAGCATTTT
CSASSGANQPQHF
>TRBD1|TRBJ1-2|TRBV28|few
TGTGCCAGTCAGGGGGACTATGGCTACACCTTC
CASQGDYGYTF
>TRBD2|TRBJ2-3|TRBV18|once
TGTGCCAGCTCACCTCTGAGCGGGACTCGGACAGATACGCAGTATTTT
CASSPLSGTRTDTQYF
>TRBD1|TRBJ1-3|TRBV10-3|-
TGTGCCATCAGTGAGCGTAACAGGGGGGAGTCTGGAAACACCATATATTTT
CAISERNRGESGNTIYF
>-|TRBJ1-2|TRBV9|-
TGTGCCAGCAGCGTAGTCAAGGGGAATGGCTACACCTTC
CASSVVKGNGYTF
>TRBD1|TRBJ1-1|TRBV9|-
TGTGCCAGCAGCGTATTCCAGGGGGCGGACACTGAAGCTTTCTTT
CASSVFQGADTEAFF
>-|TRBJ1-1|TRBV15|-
TGTGCCACCAGCAGAGATCTGACAGGAATGAACACTGAAGCTTTCTTT
CATSRDLTGMNTEAFF
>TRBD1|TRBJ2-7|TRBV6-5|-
TGTGCCAGTTCCGGGACAGGAAGGATCGAGCAGTACTTC
CASSGTGRIEQYF
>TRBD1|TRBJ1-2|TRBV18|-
TGTGCCAGCTCCCCTGGGACAGGGGATCGCACTGCTGGCTACACCTTC
CASSPGTGDRTAGYTF
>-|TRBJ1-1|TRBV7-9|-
TGTGCCAGCAGCTTCGTTACAGGGAATCCTGAAGCTTTCTTT
CASSFVTGNPEAFF
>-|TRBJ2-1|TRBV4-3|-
TGCGCCAGCAGCCGAGAACAGGGTGCCTACAATGAGCAGTTCTTC
CASSREQGAYNEQFF
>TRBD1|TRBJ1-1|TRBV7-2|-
TGTGCCAGCAGCGCCCACAGGGGAGCCACTGAAGCTTTCTTT
CASSAHRGATEAFF